This TCR beta chain derives from a study of Ad26.COV2.S vaccination and SARS-CoV-2 variants. Study-level background: Ad26.COV2.S arm of COV1001 included the donor.

With respect to this clone: The antigen remains undetermined.

With 1 base removed from V and 7 bases from J, the gap between germline ends came to 14 bases. The germline CDR1 and CDR2 sequences are SGHDT and YYEEEE. The CDR3 covers 15 residues. Treatment here: 19 received Ad26.COV2.S at low or high dose, single or two shots; about 5 received placebo; per-sample allocation not given. On day 63 after the first injection, vaccine and placebo recipients gave samples. An adult donor aged 18-55 years was enrolled in Boston. The protocol was immunoSEQ multiplex PCR, while the TCRdb copy is restricted to in-frame clones and leaves out a portion. The sample lists 380,000 or so clones, about 83% occurring once. Study observations and caveats: Vaccinated and placebo-treated recipients had similar non-spike TCR breadth. Spike-specific TCR breadth in vaccine recipients exceeded that seen in placebo recipients.

The chain employs TRBV5-6 and TRBJ1-4; D perhaps matches TRBD1 (6 bases). The TCR sequence derives from a person between 18 and 60 years old who received the Ad26.COV2.S COVID-19 vaccine or a placebo. Specimen: peripheral blood, collected in a trial of Ad26.COV2.S vaccine versus placebo. The CDR3 DNA is TGTGCCAGCAGCTTGCTCTCACAGGGTAGTGAAAAACTGTTTTTT. It is translated as CASSLLSQGSEKLFF.